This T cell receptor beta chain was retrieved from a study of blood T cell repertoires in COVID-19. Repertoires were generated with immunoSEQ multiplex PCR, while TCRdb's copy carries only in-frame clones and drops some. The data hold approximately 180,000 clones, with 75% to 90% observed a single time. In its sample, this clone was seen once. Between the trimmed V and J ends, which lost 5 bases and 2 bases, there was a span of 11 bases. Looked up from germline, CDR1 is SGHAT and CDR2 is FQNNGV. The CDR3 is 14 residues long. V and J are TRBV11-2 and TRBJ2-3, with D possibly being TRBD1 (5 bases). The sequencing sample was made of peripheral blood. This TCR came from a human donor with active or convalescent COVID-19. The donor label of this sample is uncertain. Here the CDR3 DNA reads TGTGCCAGCAGCCTACTTGGGGCCACAGATACGCAGTATTTT. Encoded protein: CASSLLGATDTQYF.